Presented here are 9 T cell receptor beta chains from one specimen sequenced in a study of CD8 T cells in ankylosing spondylitis. Each CDR3 protein gets one entry after TCRdb re-called the 5' RACE reads with MiXCR. This table holds 250,000 or so distinct CDR3 sequences, 20% to 30% found once. Input material: blood, either unsorted or a sorted T cell fraction (not recorded which). All receptors come from a male donor with ankylosing spondylitis or in good health (not recorded which).

J is TRBJ2-5 and V is TRBV12-3 or TRBV12-4, with 8 bases fitting TRBD2. The CDR3 contains 16 residues. Trimming cost V 5 bases and J 5 bases; bases outside gene matches: 13. The CDR3 DNA is TGTGCCAGCAGTCCGATGTGGGGCGGGAGGAGGGAGACCCAGTACTTC. As protein: CASSPMWGGRRETQYF.

V gene TRBV4-1 combines with J gene TRBJ2-7, with D uncertain. This CDR3 is 10 amino acids long. The germline V and J ends were trimmed by 5 bases and 4 bases, with 3 bases remaining between them. From germline, CDR1 is MGHRA and CDR2 YSYEKL. CDR3 protein: CASSKYEQYF. DNA for the CDR3: TGCGCCAGCAGCAAGTACGAGCAGTACTTC.

This clonotype came up a few times. CDR3 amino acids: CASSLAGNRGRKLFF. In DNA, the CDR3 is TGCGCCAGCAGCTTGGCTGGGAACAGGGGGCGAAAACTGTTTTTT. This rearrangement joins TRBV5-1 to TRBJ1-4, with 9 positions matching TRBD1. This CDR3 spans 15 amino acids. V gave up 0 bases and J gave up 10 bases; unmatched junction bases: 7. Germline assignment: CDR1 SGHRS and CDR2 YFSETQ.

In its sample, this clonotype was seen many times. V and J are TRBV29-1 and TRBJ1-1; TRBD1 matches at 8 bases. CDR1 and CDR2 from the germline V gene are SQVTM and ANQGSEA. V lost 7 bases and J lost 7; bases outside the gene matches: 5. CDR3 length: 11 residues. CDR3 in amino acids: CSGGQGLEAFF. In DNA, the CDR3 is TGCAGCGGTGGACAGGGACTTGAAGCTTTCTTT.

This chain links TRBV12-3 or TRBV12-4 with TRBJ2-2, with a tentative D call TRBD1 (5 bases). V lost 5 bases and J 8 bases, leaving 12 bases between the germline ends. The length of the CDR3 is 13 residues. This CDR3 is CASSPDKRGELFF. The DNA of the CDR3 is TGTGCCAGCAGTCCGGACAAGAGAGGGGAGCTGTTTTTT.

The rearrangement uses TRBV10-3 and TRBJ2-1; no clear D. This CDR3 has 14 residues. V dropped 4 bases and J dropped 5 bases, with 12 bases sitting between them. Germline V gene lookup returns CDR1 ENHRY and CDR2 SYGVKD. The CDR3 here is CAISAGLGHNEQFF. CDR3 DNA: TGTGCCATCAGTGCCGGGCTCGGCCACAATGAGCAGTTCTTC.

This clonotype was seen a single time. This CDR3 is CASSGAGTGGYEQYF. For the CDR3, the DNA is TGTGCCAGCAGTGGTGCCGGGACAGGAGGTTACGAGCAGTACTTC. The chain uses TRBV6-1 and TRBJ2-7, with 8 bases matching TRBD1. The trim removed 4 bases at V and 4 bases at J, leaving 9 bases unmatched. The CDR3 is made up of 15 amino acids. Germline V CDR1 and CDR2: MNHNS, SASEGT.

The V call is TRBV20-1, the J call TRBJ1-2; D remains ambiguous. Germline V lookup: CDR1 DFQATT, CDR2 SNEGSKA (reference sequence). V lost 3 bases and J lost 4, with 15 bases in between. The CDR3 length is 14 residues. The CDR3 DNA reads as TGCAGTGCTAGTTGGGGTGTAAACCCCTATGGCTACACCTTC. It codes for CSASWGVNPYGYTF.

This clonotype was seen only a few times. The chain couples TRBV6-5 to TRBJ2-3; 7 bases match TRBD1. The CDR3 runs 17 residues. Germline V gives CDR1 MNHEY, CDR2 SVGAGI. Trimming cost V 4 bases and J 6 bases; bases outside gene matches: 16. CDR3 region: CASSSPLGTEGSDTQYF. CDR3 nucleotide sequence: TGTGCCAGCAGTTCCCCCCTTGGGACAGAGGGGTCGGATACGCAGTATTTT.